A single TCR beta chain is shown here with its context. The table came from immunoSEQ multiplex PCR; TCRdb's copy has only in-frame clones and leaves some out. This sample has 120,000 or so clones, with approximately 84% found just once. The data originate from a study of blood T cell repertoires in COVID-19. The sequence came from a woman in her 30s who had recovered from COVID-19. The sequenced sample was peripheral blood.

The CDR3 sequence is CASSYDRPGNTEAFF. DNA of the CDR3: TGTGCCAGCAGTTACGACAGGCCAGGGAACACTGAAGCTTTCTTT. The chain joins TRBV7-8 to TRBJ1-1; D perhaps matches TRBD1 (6 bases). The CDR3 is 15 residues long. CDR1 is SGHVS, CDR2 FQNEAQ, per germline. V was pared by 6 bases and J by 1 base, with 15 bases between.